The 19 T cell receptor beta chains below were found in one sample sequenced in a study of T-cell reconstitution after alpha-beta-depleted transplantation in children. This sample's TCRbeta library carried unique molecular identifier barcodes. TCRdb independently ran MiXCR on the PCR reads; one entry per CDR3 protein. Of fewer than 550,000 distinct CDR3 sequences detected, roughly an eighth appear once; the ten largest clones hold less than 15%. The sample consisted of PBMCs, mostly from graft donor cells, taken 180 days after TCRalphabeta/CD19-depleted stem cell transplant. The receptors originated from a female patient aged 2-9 years who had a stem cell transplant for aplastic anemia, so the T cells may come from the graft donor.

This clonotype was observed a few times. The V call is TRBV12-3 or TRBV12-4, the J call TRBJ2-2, with no clear D. Trimming removed 6 bases from V and 5 bases from J, with 10 bases in between. This CDR3 comprises 13 residues. The CDR3 DNA sequence: TGTGCCAGCAGCCATATTAAGACCGGGGAGCTGTTTTTT. This gives the protein CASSHIKTGELFF.

The chain links TRBV20-1 to TRBJ2-1; the D gene is possibly TRBD2 (6 bases). This CDR3 is built from 15 residues. Germline-derived CDR1 and CDR2 are DFQATT and SNEGSKA (reference sequence). V was pared by 4 bases and J by 7 bases, with 20 bases between. The CDR3 bases are TGCAGTGCTACCAGAAGTAGCGGTTTAAGGAATGAGCAGTTCTTC. Translation gives CSATRSSGLRNEQFF.

The chain employs TRBV28 and TRBJ1-1; a possible D gene is TRBD1 (5 bases). The CDR3 sequence is 12 residues long. The V gene lost 6 bases and the J gene lost 4 bases, with 9 bases spanning the gap. From germline, CDR1 is MDHEN and CDR2 SYDVKM. Here the CDR3 DNA reads TGTGCCAGCAGGCGACAGCTCACTGAAGCTTTCTTT. Encoded protein: CASRRQLTEAFF.

This chain joins TRBV5-5 and TRBJ1-2; no clear D gene. Germline V CDR1 and CDR2: SGHKS, YYEKEE (reference sequence). CDR3 size: 14 residues. V lost 4 bases to trimming and J lost 3 bases, with 13 bases between them. The CDR3 nucleotides read TGTGCCAGCAGCCCGGAGGGCAACTACTATGGCTACACCTTC. This gives the protein CASSPEGNYYGYTF.

This rearrangement joins TRBV9 to TRBJ2-1; D unresolved. This CDR3 region has 14 residues. In germline, CDR1 is SGDLS, CDR2 YYNGEE. V gave up 4 bases and J gave up 2 bases, with 10 bases separating them. DNA for the CDR3: TGTGCCAGCAGCCCCGCCAGAACCTACAATGAGCAGTTCTTC. This gives the protein CASSPARTYNEQFF.

In this sample, this clonotype turned up many times. The V and J genes are TRBV27 and TRBJ2-1, with 9 nucleotides matching TRBD2. The germline V gene encodes CDR1 MNHEY and CDR2 SMNVEV (reference sequence). CDR3 size: 18 residues. V was clipped by 1 base and J by 10 bases; unmatched bases: 17. The CDR3 protein is CASSLWGQRGAGGREQFF. CDR3 in DNA: TGTGCCAGCAGTTTATGGGGTCAAAGGGGAGCGGGAGGTCGGGAGCAGTTCTTC.

The V gene is TRBV3-1, the J gene TRBJ2-1, with TRBD2 matching over 10 bases. Trimming cost V 5 bases and J 7 bases; bases outside gene matches: 5. This CDR3 contains 14 residues. CDR1 is LGHDT and CDR2 is YNNKEL in the germline V gene (reference sequence). The CDR3 coding sequence is TGTGCCAGCAGCTCCCCTAGCGGGAGTAATGAGCAGTTCTTC. It translates to CASSSPSGSNEQFF.

This clonotype was counted at least ten times. The chain joins TRBV20-1 to TRBJ2-1, with TRBD1 matching over 8 bases. Unmatched junction bases numbered 6, after V lost 5 bases and J lost 0 bases. Germline CDR1 DFQATT, CDR2 SNEGSKA (reference sequence). The CDR3 runs to 15 residues. CDR3 sequence: CSAVDRAGSYNEQFF. The CDR3 DNA sequence: TGCAGTGCTGTGGACAGGGCGGGCTCCTACAATGAGCAGTTCTTC.

The chain has TRBV5-6 and TRBJ2-7; TRBD2 aligns across 10 bases. The CDR3 has 12 amino acids. Germline-derived CDR1 and CDR2 are SGHDT and YYEEEE. The CDR3 nucleotides are TGTGCCAGCAGCCTAGGGACTAGCGATCTCAACGTC. As protein: CASSLGTSDLNV.

This clonotype was counted a few times. The gene calls are TRBV11-2 and TRBJ2-1; D is unresolved. Deletions cut 0 bases from V and 5 bases from J, with 17 bases between. The V gene's germline CDR1 is SGHAT and CDR2 FQNNGV. This CDR3 is 17 amino acids long. CDR3 region: CASSLDRLRPWDNEQFF. The CDR3 coding sequence is TGTGCCAGCAGCTTAGACCGCCTTAGACCGTGGGACAATGAGCAGTTCTTC. The variable domain in full, with the rest retrieved from reference TRBV11-2 and TRBJ2-1, is EAGVAQSPRYKIIEKRQSVAFWCNPISGHATLYWYQQILGQGPKLLIQFQNNGVVDDSQLPKDRFSAERLKGVDSTLKIQPAKLEDSAVYLCASSLDRLRPWDNEQFFGPGTRLTVL.

This clonotype occurred a few times. The chain links TRBV4-2 to TRBJ2-5; TRBD2 aligns across 13 bases. The CDR3 totals 17 residues. Trimming at V came to 1 base and at J to 4 bases, leaving 6 bases not matched to a gene. Germline V gene lookup returns CDR1 LGHNA and CDR2 YNFKEQ. CDR3 region: CASSQGTSGGGVETQYF. CDR3 coding DNA: TGTGCCAGCAGCCAAGGGACTAGCGGGGGCGGAGTAGAGACCCAGTACTTC.

This clonotype was seen ten or more times. The V and J genes are TRBV4-3 and TRBJ2-3, with D perhaps TRBD1 (6 bases). There are 15 residues in the CDR3. V lost 4 bases and J lost 2, with 13 bases in between. Germline CDR1 is LGHNA and CDR2 is YSLEER. The CDR3 DNA reads as TGCGCCAGCAGCCCAGGGGCCGGAACCACAGATACGCAGTATTTT. Protein product: CASSPGAGTTDTQYF.

This clonotype was seen at least ten times. The genes are TRBV12-3 or TRBV12-4 and TRBJ2-7; D remains unclear. The CDR3 has 12 amino acids. The V end lost 6 bases, the J end lost 2 bases, and 8 bases lay between the germline ends. CDR3 sequence: CASRGGAYEQYF. Written as DNA, the CDR3 is TGTGCCAGCAGAGGCGGAGCCTACGAGCAGTACTTC.

This clonotype was counted a few times. This sequence joins TRBV28 and TRBJ1-1; no reliable D call. From germline, CDR1 is MDHEN and CDR2 SYDVKM. Trimming pared 4 bases from V and 5 bases from J, leaving 17 bases between. CDR3 size: 15 residues. The CDR3 DNA follows: TGTGCCAGCAGTTCCAACGAGAGGGTTGGGACTGAAGCTTTCTTT. Amino acid sequence: CASSSNERVGTEAFF.

This clonotype turned up a few times. This chain connects TRBV24-1 to TRBJ2-1; 7 positions agree with TRBD2. Germline V gene lookup returns CDR1 KGHDR and CDR2 SFDVKD. The length of the CDR3 is 15 residues. V trimming: 3 bases; J trimming: 4 bases; junction bases outside the gene matches: 5. The CDR3 nucleotides read TGTGCCACCAGTGATCGGCTAGCGGTTTACAATGAGCAGTTCTTC. Translating it yields CATSDRLAVYNEQFF.

In its sample, this clonotype was seen many times. The chain carries TRBV5-1 and TRBJ2-3; D is uncertain. Germline V gene data show CDR1 as SGHRS and CDR2 as YFSETQ. V lost 2 bases and J 2 bases, leaving 6 bases between the germline ends. The CDR3 spans 13 residues. CDR3 in amino acids: CASSFRSTDTQYF. For the CDR3, the DNA is TGCGCCAGCAGCTTTCGATCCACAGATACGCAGTATTTT.

The V and J genes are TRBV5-4 and TRBJ2-7; TRBD1 aligns across 10 bases. Trimming removed 3 bases from V and 4 bases from J; junction bases left unmatched: 7. The CDR3 sequence is 15 residues long. The germline V gene has CDR1 SGHNT and CDR2 YYREEE (reference sequence). The chain's CDR3 is CASSSPDRGKYEQYF. DNA of the CDR3: TGTGCCAGCAGCTCACCGGACAGGGGGAAATACGAGCAGTACTTC.

Only a few counts were recorded for this clonotype. The CDR3 DNA reads TGTGCCAGCAGTTCTTATGGGCCAACCCAGTACTTC. Amino acid sequence: CASSSYGPTQYF. This chain joins TRBV12-3 or TRBV12-4 and TRBJ2-5; no reliable D call. V lost 4 bases, J lost 8 bases, and 11 bases lay in between. This CDR3 spans 12 amino acids.

This clonotype was seen a handful of times. The chain joins TRBV28 to TRBJ1-1; maybe TRBD1 (6 bases). V dropped 7 bases and J dropped 7 bases, with 13 bases sitting between them. The germline V gene has CDR1 MDHEN and CDR2 SYDVKM. This CDR3 is built from 12 residues. This CDR3 is CASNGGLGEAFF. In DNA form, the CDR3 reads TGTGCCAGCAACGGGGGGCTAGGTGAAGCTTTCTTT.